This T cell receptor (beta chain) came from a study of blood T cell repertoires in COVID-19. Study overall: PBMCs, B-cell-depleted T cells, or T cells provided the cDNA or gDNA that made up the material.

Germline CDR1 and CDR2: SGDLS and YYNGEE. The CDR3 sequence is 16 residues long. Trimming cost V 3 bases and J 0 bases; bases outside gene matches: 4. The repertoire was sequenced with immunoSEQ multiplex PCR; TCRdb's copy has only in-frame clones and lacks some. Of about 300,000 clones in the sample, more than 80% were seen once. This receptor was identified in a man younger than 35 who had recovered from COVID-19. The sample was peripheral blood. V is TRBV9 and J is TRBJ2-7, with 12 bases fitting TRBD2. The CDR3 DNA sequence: TGTGCCAGCAGCGAGTCTAGCGGGGGGGCCTCCTACGAGCAGTACTTC. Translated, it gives CASSESSGGASYEQYF.